This is a list of T cell receptor beta chains from one sample in a study of T-cell reconstitution after alpha-beta-depleted transplantation in children. TCRdb itself ran the PCR reads through MiXCR, one entry per CDR3 protein. This repertoire shows 580,000 or so distinct CDR3 sequences, approximately 22% found once; its top ten account for 11% to 15%. Sequencing used PBMCs, mostly from graft donor cells, obtained 360 days after TCRalphabeta/CD19-depleted stem cell transplant. The receptors come from a boy in the first two years of life who had a stem cell transplant for acute myeloid leukemia, so the T cells may come from the graft donor. Both conserved end residues are part of each CDR3. A D gene is named only where the DNA matches it firmly. Clone sizes are given selectively: once, few, many, or a class where the clone is expanded.

.	TRBD1	TRBV6-1	TRBJ2-2	TGTGCCAGCAGCCTTTCGGACAGGGGGGACACCGGGGAGCTGTTTTTT	CASSLSDRGDTGELFF
.	.	TRBV7-2	TRBJ2-3	TGTGCCAGCAGCTTAGCTGACTCTCGGGGGCTACGCACAGATACGCAGTATTTT	CASSLADSRGLRTDTQYF
.	.	TRBV4-3	TRBJ2-7	TGCGCCAGCAGCCAAGATCCAAACAGCTACTACGAGCAGTACTTC	CASSQDPNSYYEQYF
.	.	TRBV7-9	TRBJ2-1	TGTGCCAGCAGCTTGGTCCGGGGCAATGAGCAGTTCTTC	CASSLVRGNEQFF
.	.	TRBV15	TRBJ2-7	TGTGCCACCAGCGGAGGGAGGGGGTACGAGCAGTACTTC	CATSGGRGYEQYF
.	TRBD2	TRBV15	TRBJ2-3	TGTGCCACCAGCAGATCCCTCGGACTAGCGGGTAGCACAGATACGCAGTATTTT	CATSRSLGLAGSTDTQYF
.	.	TRBV3-1	TRBJ1-5	TGTGCCAGCCTAGTGGTTCATGATCAGCCCCAGCATTTT	CASLVVHDQPQHF
few	.	TRBV6-1	TRBJ2-2	TGTGCCAGCGGCCCAGGGGGGGGCACCGGGGAGCTGTTTTTT	CASGPGGGTGELFF
.	TRBD1	TRBV7-3	TRBJ2-1	TGTGCCAGCAGCTTAACGGGGGCGACAGGGTACAATGAGCAGTTCTTC	CASSLTGATGYNEQFF
once	TRBD1	TRBV20-1	TRBJ2-2	TGCAGTGCTGGCCCTACCTTATTGGGACAGGGGGGAATGACCGCGAACACCGGGGAGCTGTTTTTT	CSAGPTLLGQGGMTANTGELFF
few	.	TRBV12-3/TRBV12-4	TRBJ2-2	TGTGCCAGCAGTCCTCCTGGGGTGGGGGAGCTGTTTTTT	CASSPPGVGELFF
many	.	TRBV29-1	TRBJ2-1	TGCAGCGTTAATGGACGGCAGACCTACAATGAGCAGTTCTTC	CSVNGRQTYNEQFF
few	.	TRBV4-3	TRBJ2-7	TGCGCCAGCAGCCCCGTGGGCAGCTCCTACGAGCAGTACTTC	CASSPVGSSYEQYF
.	.	TRBV18	TRBJ1-2	TGTGCCAGCTATTCGGCAGAGTGGGGCTACACCTTC	CASYSAEWGYTF
.	.	TRBV25-1	TRBJ1-2	TGTGCCAGCAGTCCAGGCCTCGGGCGGGGCTACACCTTC	CASSPGLGRGYTF
.	TRBD1	TRBV24-1	TRBJ2-1	TGTGCCACCAGTGATTTGCGTGCCGGGACAGGGGGCTACAATGAGCAGTTCTTC	CATSDLRAGTGGYNEQFF
.	.	TRBV10-1	TRBJ2-3	TGCGCCAGCAGTGGGACGCGGATCACAGATACGCAGTATTTT	CASSGTRITDTQYF
many	TRBD1	TRBV20-1	TRBJ2-5	TGCAGTGCTAGAGACCTGAGGACAGGGCTGGAGACCCAGTACTTC	CSARDLRTGLETQYF
.	TRBD2	TRBV28	TRBJ2-5	TGTGCCAGCAGGAGCGGGGGGGCTGAGACCCAGTACTTC	CASRSGGAETQYF
.	.	TRBV20-1	TRBJ2-3	TGCAGTGCTACCGCACGCACTGGGGGGGCCGGCCCAGATACGCAGTATTTT	CSATARTGGAGPDTQYF
few	TRBD1	TRBV15	TRBJ1-3	TGTGCCACCAGCAGAGGCCCACAGGGGAACCCTGGAAACACCATATATTTT	CATSRGPQGNPGNTIYF
few	.	TRBV15	TRBJ2-5	TGTGCCACCAGCAGAGTTCGATGGGGGCTGGGGGAGACCCAGTACTTC	CATSRVRWGLGETQYF
.	.	TRBV3-1	TRBJ2-7	TGTGCTAGTGGACACGGGGGCTACGAGCAGTACTTC	CASGHGGYEQYF
.	TRBD2	TRBV4-3	TRBJ2-1	TGCGCCAGCAGCTGGCTAGCGGGGGATTCCAATGAGCAGTTCTTC	CASSWLAGDSNEQFF
.	TRBD2	TRBV6-5	TRBJ2-1	TGTGCCAGCAGTTCCTCGGGACTAGCTTTTCCGAACACCTACAATGAGCAGTTCTTC	CASSSSGLAFPNTYNEQFF
once	TRBD2	TRBV11-2	TRBJ2-3	TGTGCCAGCAGCCCGCCCGGACTAGTCCCTAGCACAGATACGCAGTATTTT	CASSPPGLVPSTDTQYF
.	.	TRBV12-3/TRBV12-4	TRBJ2-1	TGTGCCAGCAGTTCCCCGGGTTACTCCCACAATGAGCAGTTCTTC	CASSSPGYSHNEQFF
few	.	TRBV25-1	TRBJ2-1	TGTGCCAGCAGTGAATCCACCGGGAATGAGCAGTTCTTC	CASSESTGNEQFF
.	TRBD2	TRBV20-1	TRBJ2-3	TGCAGTGCTAGAGGGCTAGCGGGGGGACTCACAGATACGCAGTATTTT	CSARGLAGGLTDTQYF